The T cell receptor beta chain described here comes from a study of cytomegalovirus exposure and HLA in healthy donors. Findings and limits, study-wide: The sole available immune exposure information was CMV serostatus.

There are 15 residues in the CDR3. The J segment lost 5 bases and the V segment lost 3 bases, leaving 8 bases of the junction unmatched. Germline assignment: CDR1 KGHSH and CDR2 LQKENI. PCR amplification relied on 60 Vbeta primers (plus 13 Jbeta primers). Method: immunoSEQ multiplex PCR; TCRdb's copy keeps in-frame clones and lacks some. The sample carries about 140,000 clones, about 76% recorded once. With regard to this clone: The antigen remains undetermined.

Sequenced sample: PBMCs. The chain carries TRBV18 and TRBJ1-2, with 8 bases lining up with TRBD1. This receptor was taken from a female donor in good health and CMV-seronegative. Written as DNA, the CDR3 is TGTGCCAGCTCACCTTTCTCAGACAGGGGATATGGCTACACCTTC. As protein: CASSPFSDRGYGYTF.